The 2 T cell receptor beta chains presented below share a single source sample, sequenced in a study of OX40 agonist ivuxolimab in advanced cancers. Profiling relied on immunoSEQ multiplex PCR, and the TCRdb table lists in-frame clones only, not all of them. The sample contains 35,000 to 50,000 clones, around four fifths of which appear only once. Sequenced material: CD4+ or CD8+ T cells sorted from blood, taken in a trial of the OX40 agonist ivuxolimab. These receptors all stem from an adult with an advanced solid tumor such as melanoma, head and neck, liver or kidney cancer.

This chain links TRBV29-1 with TRBJ2-1; 14 positions match TRBD2. The V gene's germline CDR1 is SQVTM and CDR2 ANQGSEA. V dropped 3 bases and J dropped 9; count of bases not matched to a gene: 13. The CDR3 totals 17 residues. CDR3 residues: CSVDRLAGGPTTTEQFF. The CDR3 nucleotides read TGCAGCGTTGACCGACTAGCGGGAGGGCCTACCACAACTGAGCAGTTCTTC.

The V call is TRBV5-1, the J call TRBJ2-3; 10 bases map to TRBD2. Germline CDR1 reads SGHRS; CDR2 reads YFSETQ. V lost 3 bases to trimming and J lost 10 bases; unmatched junction nucleotides: 11. This CDR3 spans 15 amino acids. Here the CDR3 DNA reads TGCGCCAGCAGCTCAAGCGGGAGGGCCCCCGGTGCGCAGTATTTT. Its translation is CASSSSGRAPGAQYF. The variable domain in full, completed from reference TRBV5-1 and TRBJ2-3, reads KAGVTQTPRYLIKTRGQQVTLSCSPISGHRSVSWYQQTPGQGLQFLFEYFSETQRNKGNFPGRFSGRQFSNSRSEMNVSTLELGDSALYLCASSSSGRAPGAQYFGPGTRLTVL.